This T cell receptor (beta chain) derives from a study of identical twins. TCRdb analysed the 5' RACE reads with MiXCR anew, one entry per CDR3 protein. The sample includes about 280,000 distinct CDR3 sequences, under 9.5% seen only once; the top ten take 2.1%. This clonotype was seen a few times. The germline gives CDR1 SGHAT, CDR2 FQDESV (reference sequence). The CDR3 totals 16 residues. Trimming took 2 bases from V and 6 from J, leaving 17 bases between them. These same data were also listed under a study on yellow fever vaccine responses in identical twins.

The sequencing sample was made of memory (CD45RO+) T cells sorted from blood. This clonotype originated in a woman aged 18 to 35 in good health. The rearrangement links TRBV11-1 to TRBJ2-1, with no clear D. CDR3 coding DNA: TGTGCCAGCAGCTTAAGCCTGGGTCCGCAATCCAATGAGCAGTTCTTC. It yields the protein CASSLSLGPQSNEQFF.